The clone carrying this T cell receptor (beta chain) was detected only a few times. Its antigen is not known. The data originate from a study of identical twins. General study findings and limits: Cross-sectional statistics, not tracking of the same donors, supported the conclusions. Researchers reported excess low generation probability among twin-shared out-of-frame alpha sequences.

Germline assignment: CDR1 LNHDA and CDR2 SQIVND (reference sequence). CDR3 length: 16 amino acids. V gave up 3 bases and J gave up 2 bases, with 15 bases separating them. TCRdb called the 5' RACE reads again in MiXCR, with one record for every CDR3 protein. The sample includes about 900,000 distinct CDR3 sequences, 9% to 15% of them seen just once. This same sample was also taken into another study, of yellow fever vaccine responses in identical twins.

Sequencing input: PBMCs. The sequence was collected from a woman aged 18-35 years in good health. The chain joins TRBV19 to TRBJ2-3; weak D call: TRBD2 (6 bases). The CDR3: CASSMDYGLLTDTQYF. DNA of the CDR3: TGTGCCAGTAGTATGGACTACGGACTACTCACAGATACGCAGTATTTT.